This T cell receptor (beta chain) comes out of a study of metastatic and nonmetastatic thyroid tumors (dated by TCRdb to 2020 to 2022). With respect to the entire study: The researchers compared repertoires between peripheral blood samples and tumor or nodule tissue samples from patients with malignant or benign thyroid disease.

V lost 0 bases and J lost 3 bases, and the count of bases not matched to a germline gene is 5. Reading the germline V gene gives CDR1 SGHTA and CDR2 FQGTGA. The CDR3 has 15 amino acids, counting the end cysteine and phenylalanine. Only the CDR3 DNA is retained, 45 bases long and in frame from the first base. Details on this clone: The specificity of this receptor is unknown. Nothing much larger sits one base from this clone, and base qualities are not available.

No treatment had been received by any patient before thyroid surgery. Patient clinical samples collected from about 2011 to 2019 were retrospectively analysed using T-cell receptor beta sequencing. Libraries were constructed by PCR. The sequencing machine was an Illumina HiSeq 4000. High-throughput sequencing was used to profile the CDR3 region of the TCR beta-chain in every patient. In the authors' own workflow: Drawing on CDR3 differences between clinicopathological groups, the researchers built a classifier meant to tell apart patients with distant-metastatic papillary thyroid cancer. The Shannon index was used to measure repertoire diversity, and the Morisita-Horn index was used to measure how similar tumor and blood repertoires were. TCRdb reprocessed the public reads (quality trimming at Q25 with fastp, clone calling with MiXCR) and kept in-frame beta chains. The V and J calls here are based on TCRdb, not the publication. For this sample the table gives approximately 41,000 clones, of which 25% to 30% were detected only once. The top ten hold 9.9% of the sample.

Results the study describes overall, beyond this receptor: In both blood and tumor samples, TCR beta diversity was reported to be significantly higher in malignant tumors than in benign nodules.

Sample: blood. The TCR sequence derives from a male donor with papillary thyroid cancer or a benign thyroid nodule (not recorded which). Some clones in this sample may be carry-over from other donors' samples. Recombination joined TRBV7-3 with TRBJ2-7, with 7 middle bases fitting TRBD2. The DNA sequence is TGTGCCAGCAGCTTAACGGGCGGGAGAGGCTACGAGCAGTACTTC. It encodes CASSLTGGRGYEQYF.